A selection of T cell receptor beta chains follows, all from one sample in a study of shared clonotypes between healthy human individuals. Measured with immunoSEQ multiplex PCR; TCRdb has only the in-frame clones, and not every one. Altogether 2 million or so clones are present, about 95% being singletons, with the ten largest covering 0.9% to 1.3%. Sequenced material: naive CD8+ T cells sorted from blood. These receptors all come from a man younger than 30 in good health. Both conserved end residues are part of each CDR3. D genes are given only for firm matches. A row's size may be missing; if present it is once, few, many or a size class.

V gene,J gene,D gene,clone size,CDR3 protein,CDR3 DNA
TRBV6-5,TRBJ2-2,NA,NA,CASSYLENTGELFF,TGTGCCAGCAGTTATCTGGAGAACACCGGGGAGCTGTTTTTT
TRBV30,TRBJ1-2,NA,NA,CAWSVGLGDGYTF,TGTGCCTGGAGTGTAGGGTTGGGGGACGGCTACACCTTC
TRBV10-3,TRBJ1-4,NA,NA,CAISDPADGLDEKLFF,TGTGCCATCAGTGACCCGGCCGACGGGTTGGATGAAAAACTGTTTTTT
TRBV11-2,TRBJ2-7,TRBD2,NA,CASSPPGLAGDYEQYF,TGTGCCAGCAGCCCGCCGGGGCTAGCGGGGGACTACGAGCAGTACTTC
TRBV13,TRBJ2-1,NA,NA,CASSLTDGIYNEQFF,TGTGCCAGCAGCCTTACCGACGGAATATACAATGAGCAGTTCTTC
TRBV7-9,TRBJ2-7,NA,NA,CASRNVNSYEQYF,TGTGCCAGCAGGAACGTAAACTCCTACGAGCAGTACTTC
TRBV9,TRBJ2-7,NA,NA,CASSRYPYEQYF,TGTGCCAGCAGCCGATACCCCTACGAGCAGTACTTC
TRBV5-8,TRBJ2-5,NA,NA,CASSLFIAEPGTQYF,TGTGCCAGCAGCTTGTTTATTGCGGAGCCGGGGACCCAGTACTTC
TRBV28,TRBJ2-5,TRBD2,NA,CASIHMGSGGPDQETQYF,TGTGCCAGCATCCATATGGGTAGCGGGGGGCCCGACCAAGAGACCCAGTACTTC
TRBV4-1,TRBJ2-3,NA,NA,CASSHVGADTQYF,TGCGCCAGCAGCCATGTCGGCGCAGATACGCAGTATTTT
TRBV14,TRBJ1-6,TRBD1,NA,CASSQNTGALRSSYNSPLHF,TGTGCCAGCAGCCAAAACACAGGGGCTCTAAGGAGCTCCTATAATTCACCCCTCCACTTT
TRBV27,TRBJ1-2,NA,NA,CASSLRGYESYGYTF,TGTGCCAGCAGTTTGCGGGGTTATGAGAGCTATGGCTACACCTTC
TRBV19,TRBJ2-7,TRBD2,NA,CASSFLAGDYEQYF,TGTGCCAGTAGTTTCTTAGCGGGAGACTACGAGCAGTACTTC
TRBV11-2,TRBJ2-7,NA,NA,CASSLGEGDIRAYEQYF,TGTGCCAGCAGCTTAGGGGAAGGGGACATCCGAGCCTACGAGCAGTACTTC
TRBV13,TRBJ1-3,NA,NA,CASSWALASGNTIYF,TGTGCCAGCAGCTGGGCCCTGGCCTCTGGAAACACCATATATTTT
TRBV5-8,TRBJ2-1,TRBD2,NA,CASSSLAGILNEQFF,TGTGCCAGCAGTTCACTAGCGGGGATCTTAAATGAGCAGTTCTTC
TRBV11-2,TRBJ2-3,NA,NA,CASSLGSGTDTQYF,TGTGCCAGCAGCTTAGGATCTGGGACAGATACGCAGTATTTT
TRBV6-6,TRBJ2-1,NA,NA,CASSSNNEQFF,TGTGCCAGCAGTTCGAACAATGAGCAGTTCTTC
TRBV11-2,TRBJ1-1,NA,NA,CASSLVGMGTEAFF,TGTGCCAGCAGCTTAGTAGGTATGGGCACTGAAGCTTTCTTT
TRBV27,TRBJ1-4,TRBD1,NA,CASSSPRDRLEKLFF,TGTGCCAGCAGTTCGCCCCGGGACAGGCTTGAAAAACTGTTTTTT
TRBV5-6,TRBJ2-7,TRBD2,NA,CASSPLSGGLYEQYF,TGTGCCAGCAGCCCGCTTAGCGGGGGGTTATACGAGCAGTACTTC
TRBV5-1,TRBJ2-7,NA,NA,CASSLGPGGEQYF,TGCGCCAGCAGCTTGGGGCCCGGGGGCGAGCAGTACTTC
TRBV4-3,TRBJ1-2,TRBD1,NA,CASSQEPGQESYGYTF,TGCGCCAGCAGCCAAGAGCCGGGACAGGAATCCTATGGCTACACCTTC
TRBV5-1,TRBJ2-7,NA,NA,CASSLGVGSYEQYF,TGCGCCAGCAGCTTGGGAGTGGGTTCCTACGAGCAGTACTTC
TRBV5-4,TRBJ2-3,NA,NA,CASSLQDLTDTQYF,TGTGCCAGCAGCTTACAGGACCTCACAGATACGCAGTATTTT
TRBV4-3,TRBJ1-5,NA,NA,CASSQVWGGNQPQHF,TGCGCCAGCAGCCAAGTTTGGGGGGGCAATCAGCCCCAGCATTTT
TRBV14,TRBJ2-7,NA,NA,CASSQLQRTYEQYF,TGTGCCAGCAGTCAACTACAGCGAACCTACGAGCAGTACTTC
TRBV19,TRBJ2-7,TRBD1,NA,CASRAGGIAYEQYF,TGTGCCAGTAGGGCAGGGGGCATCGCCTACGAGCAGTACTTC
TRBV29-1,TRBJ2-7,NA,NA,CTTHEGDYEQYF,TGCACCACCCATGAGGGGGACTACGAGCAGTACTTC
TRBV7-2,TRBJ1-5,NA,NA,CASSSQGIQGQPQHF,TGTGCCAGCAGCTCGCAAGGGATTCAGGGTCAGCCCCAGCATTTT
TRBV27,TRBJ2-7,NA,NA,CASSFVRSHYEQYF,TGTGCCAGCAGTTTTGTCCGAAGCCACTACGAGCAGTACTTC
TRBV6-5,TRBJ2-7,NA,NA,CASSYFEGSYEQYF,TGTGCCAGCAGTTACTTCGAGGGGTCCTACGAGCAGTACTTC
TRBV6-5,TRBJ2-2,NA,NA,CASSPGSGTHTELFF,TGTGCCAGCAGTCCAGGGTCAGGCACCCATACGGAGCTGTTTTTT
TRBV6-1,TRBJ1-4,NA,NA,CASSALVATNEKLFF,TGTGCCAGCAGTGCGCTCGTGGCAACTAATGAAAAACTGTTTTTT
TRBV5-4,TRBJ1-6,TRBD1,NA,CASSPGQGAYNSPLHF,TGTGCCAGCAGCCCAGGACAGGGAGCCTATAATTCACCCCTCCACTTT
TRBV30,TRBJ1-1,NA,NA,CASYGGGDHPEAFF,TGTGCCTCCTACGGGGGGGGTGATCACCCTGAAGCTTTCTTT
TRBV19,TRBJ2-7,NA,few,CASSIATAYEQYF,TGTGCCAGTAGTATAGCAACAGCCTACGAGCAGTACTTC
TRBV11-3,TRBJ2-2,NA,NA,CASSLLPTGELFF,TGTGCCAGCAGCTTACTTCCAACCGGGGAGCTGTTTTTT
TRBV10-3,TRBJ1-1,NA,once,CAISGGSEAFF,TGTGCCATCAGTGGGGGTTCTGAAGCTTTCTTT
TRBV29-1,TRBJ2-7,NA,NA,CSVEKGSYEQYF,TGCAGCGTTGAAAAGGGTTCCTACGAGCAGTACTTC
TRBV27,TRBJ1-1,NA,NA,CASSFFGLLGGEAFF,TGTGCCAGCAGTTTTTTCGGACTCCTGGGAGGTGAAGCTTTCTTT
TRBV19,TRBJ2-7,TRBD1,NA,CASSWTGGSGYEQYF,TGTGCCAGTAGTTGGACAGGGGGCTCCGGGTACGAGCAGTACTTC
TRBV30,TRBJ2-3,NA,NA,CAWSVSPDTQYF,TGTGCCTGGAGTGTCTCGCCAGATACGCAGTATTTT
TRBV6-5,TRBJ1-2,NA,NA,CASRRDPYGYTF,TGTGCCAGCAGACGAGATCCCTATGGCTACACCTTC
TRBV7-6,TRBJ1-1,NA,NA,CASSSGDLNTEAFF,TGTGCCAGCAGCTCCGGGGATTTGAACACTGAAGCTTTCTTT
TRBV6-6,TRBJ2-1,NA,NA,CASSIPSLTGRNEQFF,TGTGCCAGCAGCATCCCCTCACTCACAGGGAGGAATGAGCAGTTCTTC
TRBV30,TRBJ1-4,NA,once,CAWNAGFSNEKLFF,TGTGCCTGGAACGCAGGGTTTTCTAATGAAAAACTGTTTTTT
TRBV2,TRBJ1-3,TRBD1,NA,CASSEEQGAGNTIYF,TGTGCCAGCAGTGAAGAACAGGGGGCCGGAAACACCATATATTTT